The rows below give T cell receptor beta chains drawn from one sample of a study of cytomegalovirus exposure and HLA in healthy donors. Clones were read by immunoSEQ multiplex PCR, and TCRdb kept only the in-frame ones, dropping some. The sample yields under 140,000 clones, 70% to 85% seen once. Sequencing input: PBMCs. The receptors come from a young man in good health and CMV-seropositive. The CDR3 runs from the conserved cysteine through the conserved F or W. D genes are given only for firm matches. Only part of the rows carry a size: once, few, many, or a class if the clone is expanded.

V	size	D	J	DNA	CDR3
TRBV27	.	TRBD1	TRBJ1-5	TGTGCCAGCAGTTATCAGGGGGGCAATCAGCCCCAGCATTTT	CASSYQGGNQPQHF
TRBV5-4	.	TRBD1	TRBJ1-2	TGTGCCAGCAGATCCGCTTTGGGGGACAGGGATGGCTACACCTTC	CASRSALGDRDGYTF
TRBV5-1	.	.	TRBJ2-5	TGCGCCAGCAGCCAGTCCCTAGCTGGGGAGACCCAGTACTTC	CASSQSLAGETQYF
TRBV27	.	.	TRBJ2-7	TGTGCCAGCAGAAGAACAGGGCGCTACGAGCAGTACTTC	CASRRTGRYEQYF
TRBV11-2	.	.	TRBJ2-1	TGTGCCAGCAGCAATTCAGGGTGGACGGAGCCCTACAATGAGCAGTTCTTC	CASSNSGWTEPYNEQFF
TRBV2	few	TRBD2	TRBJ2-3	TGTGCCAGCAGTCCACTAGCGGGGGATGGAGATACGCAGTATTTT	CASSPLAGDGDTQYF
TRBV12-5	.	.	TRBJ1-1	TGTGCTAGTGGTTTGGTACTAGGAGGGGCGCAGGACACTGAAGCTTTCTTT	CASGLVLGGAQDTEAFF
TRBV6-6	.	TRBD1	TRBJ1-2	TGTGCCAGCAGTTACAGTCCTCAGGGGGGCTATGGCTACACCTTC	CASSYSPQGGYGYTF
TRBV25-1	.	.	TRBJ2-7	TGTGCCAGCAGTGAAATAAGGGGTGAAGGCGGCGAGCAGTACTTC	CASSEIRGEGGEQYF
TRBV11-2	.	TRBD1	TRBJ1-1	TGTGCCAGCAGCTTAATACAGGGGGCGGGGAACACTGAAGCTTTCTTT	CASSLIQGAGNTEAFF
TRBV4-2	.	.	TRBJ2-3	TGTGCCAGCAGCCAAGGGGCTGGACTCCCAGAGGGGTATTTT	CASSQGAGLPEGYF
TRBV5-1	.	.	TRBJ1-5	TGCGCCAGCAGCTTACAGGGTCCTCAGCCCCAGCATTTT	CASSLQGPQPQHF
TRBV6-6	.	.	TRBJ1-2	TGTGCCAGCAGACAGAACTTGAACTCCTATGGCTACACCTTC	CASRQNLNSYGYTF
TRBV18	.	TRBD1	TRBJ2-7	TGTGCCAGCTCACCACCGGGGCAGGGGGCTTACGAGCAGTACTTC	CASSPPGQGAYEQYF
TRBV30	.	TRBD1	TRBJ1-2	TGTGCCTGGGGGGAGTCCCATGGACAGGGACGCTACACCTTC	CAWGESHGQGRYTF
TRBV7-9	.	TRBD1	TRBJ1-3	TGTGCCAGCAGGGCAACCGGGACAGGGGTCCCGCACACCATATATTTT	CASRATGTGVPHTIYF
TRBV19	.	TRBD1	TRBJ1-1	TGTGCCAGTAGTGCCGGCAGGGGGGTGAGTGCTTTCTTT	CASSAGRGVSAFF
TRBV10-2	.	.	TRBJ2-2	TGCGCCAGCAGCGTACAGGGTGGCAACACCGGGGAGCTGTTTTTT	CASSVQGGNTGELFF
TRBV27	.	TRBD2	TRBJ2-3	TGTGCCAGCAGTTTCCGCGCGCCGGGGGGGACAGATACGCAGTATTTT	CASSFRAPGGTDTQYF
TRBV11-3	.	.	TRBJ2-3	TGTGCCAGCAGCTTAGATCCGGATACGCAGTATTTT	CASSLDPDTQYF
TRBV5-4	.	TRBD2	TRBJ2-5	TGTGCCAGCAGCTTGGGGCCTAGCGGGGAAGAGACCCAGTACTTC	CASSLGPSGEETQYF
TRBV19	few	TRBD1	TRBJ1-5	TGTGCCAGTAGTATCGCCGGGACAGGGCAGGAACAGCCCCAGCATTTT	CASSIAGTGQEQPQHF
TRBV18	few	.	TRBJ2-7	TGTGCCAGCTCACCAGGACAAGGGACCTACGAGCAGTACTTC	CASSPGQGTYEQYF
TRBV19	.	TRBD2	TRBJ2-1	TGTGCCAGTAGTATATGGCGGGGGGGCCTGGGCAATGAGCAGTTCTTC	CASSIWRGGLGNEQFF
TRBV6-5	.	TRBD1	TRBJ2-3	TGTGCCAGCCGCAGGGGGCGCACAGATACGCAGTATTTT	CASRRGRTDTQYF
TRBV2	.	TRBD2	TRBJ2-7	TGTGCCAGCAAGCAGGGACTAGCGGGGGAACGGGGCGAGCAGTACTTC	CASKQGLAGERGEQYF
TRBV7-2	.	TRBD1	TRBJ2-7	TGTGCCAGCAGCTTAGTGGGTCCCTTACAGGGGGCTAGGAACTACGAGCAGTACTTC	CASSLVGPLQGARNYEQYF
TRBV18	once	.	TRBJ1-2	TGTGCCAGCTCACCGGAACAGGCCCTCTATGGCTACACCTTC	CASSPEQALYGYTF
TRBV7-2	.	.	TRBJ2-1	TGTGCCAGCAGCTTAACCGGGGATGAGCAGTTCTTC	CASSLTGDEQFF
TRBV4-2	few	.	TRBJ2-6	TGTGCCAGCAGCCAAGATGTGGCCGGGGCCAACGTCCTGACTTTC	CASSQDVAGANVLTF